A selection of T cell receptor beta chains follows, all from one sample in a study of T cells in Graves' hyperthyroidism and ophthalmopathy. TCRdb ran MiXCR on the multiplex PCR reads and lists one entry per CDR3 protein. Of approximately 640,000 distinct CDR3 sequences in the sample, roughly 16% are singletons; the top ten hold over 3.5%. The sample consisted of blood. These TCRs come from a young woman with Graves' hyperthyroidism. The CDR3 runs from the conserved cysteine through the conserved F or W. The order of the fields is J gene, V gene, CDR3 protein.

TRBJ1-1 TRBV2 CASSELTGDWGTEAFF
TRBJ2-7 TRBV27 CASSESGLALNEQYF
TRBJ2-6 TRBV27 CASSLAWASGANVLTF
TRBJ1-1 TRBV30 CAWSPGPYTEAFF
TRBJ1-4 TRBV6-6 CASSYSSGPNEKLFF
TRBJ2-4 TRBV7-2 CASSYGTVKNIQYF
TRBJ1-5 TRBV28 CASSSPGTGNQPQHF
TRBJ1-1 TRBV6-1 CASSRDRGDTEAFF
TRBJ1-6 TRBV28 CASRSGGAKSPLHF
TRBJ2-4 TRBV24-1 CATSDPKGTPIQYF
TRBJ2-3 TRBV12-3/TRBV12-4 CASSQTSGNVDTQYF
TRBJ2-1 TRBV19 CASSIDGTRNEQFF
TRBJ1-4 TRBV12-3/TRBV12-4 CASRDRGQEKLFF
TRBJ2-3 TRBV28 CASSLLGDASTDTQYF
TRBJ2-3 TRBV19 CASSDDRGPIGGTDTQYF
TRBJ2-7 TRBV6-1 CASSEGTPVSYEQYF
TRBJ2-1 TRBV6-1 CASRKDAPNEQFF
TRBJ1-6 TRBV7-9 CASSLGATPLHF
TRBJ2-5 TRBV6-1 CASSEVSSTQETQYF
TRBJ2-5 TRBV5-4 CASSLGFSFETQYF
TRBJ2-1 TRBV6-5 CASSYRTRTGRRLDEQFF
TRBJ2-1 TRBV18 CASSPGTGSNNEQFF
TRBJ1-1 TRBV28 CASSFQSPMNTEAFF
TRBJ1-1 TRBV6-1 CASSRGDEAFF
TRBJ2-5 TRBV20-1 CSARARLEETQYF
TRBJ2-7 TRBV11-2 CASSTGSPCEQYF
TRBJ2-5 TRBV3-1 CASSPDTSMETQYF
TRBJ2-5 TRBV3-1 CASSQGLAGNRGETQYF
TRBJ2-5 TRBV6-2/TRBV6-3 CASSQQQGAGETQYF
TRBJ2-1 TRBV20-1 CSAKATASEREGLYNEQFF
TRBJ2-2 TRBV5-1 CASRSGPSGSNTGELFF
TRBJ2-3 TRBV27 CASSKRQGTTQYF
TRBJ2-7 TRBV20-1 CSARGRLAAYEQYF
TRBJ2-6 TRBV29-1 CSVGQGSGANVLTF
TRBJ2-3 TRBV19 CASTLKGWREIPDTQYF
TRBJ2-7 TRBV12-3/TRBV12-4 CASRYAGKSYEQYF
TRBJ2-1 TRBV6-1 CASSPWSGGNNEQFF
TRBJ2-1 TRBV9 CASSVEKGHNEQFF
TRBJ1-5 TRBV2 CASRSPGPQHF
TRBJ1-1 TRBV9 CASSANQAEAFF
TRBJ2-1 TRBV5-1 CASSPGLDQYNEQFF
TRBJ2-7 TRBV7-8 CASSVSDRFYEQYF
TRBJ2-5 TRBV7-3 CASSSRESETQYF
TRBJ1-2 TRBV27 CASSRDRVAGYTF
TRBJ1-2 TRBV18 CASSPRQELNYGYTF
TRBJ1-5 TRBV19 CASILNRVRNQPQHF
TRBJ2-3 TRBV6-2/TRBV6-3 CASNGGAPTDTQYF
TRBJ2-5 TRBV7-2 CASSPQGGGGETQYF
TRBJ2-5 TRBV20-1 CSAPGLDQETQYF
TRBJ1-3 TRBV19 CASSTMSNTIYF
TRBJ1-3 TRBV12-3/TRBV12-4 CASSLRLFSGNTIYF
TRBJ2-1 TRBV20-1 CSARREGLSSYNEQFF
TRBJ2-1 TRBV6-1 CASRGLAQDEQFF